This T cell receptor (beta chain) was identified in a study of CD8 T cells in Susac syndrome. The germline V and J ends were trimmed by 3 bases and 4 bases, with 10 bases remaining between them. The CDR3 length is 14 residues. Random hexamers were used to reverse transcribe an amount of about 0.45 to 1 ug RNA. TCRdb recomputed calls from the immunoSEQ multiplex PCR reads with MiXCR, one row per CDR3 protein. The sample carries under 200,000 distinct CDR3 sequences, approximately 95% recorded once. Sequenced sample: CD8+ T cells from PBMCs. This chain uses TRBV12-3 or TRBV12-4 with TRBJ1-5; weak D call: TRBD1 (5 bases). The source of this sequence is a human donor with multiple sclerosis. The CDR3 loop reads CASSFLGGNQPQHF. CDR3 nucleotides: TGTGCCAGCAGTTTCCTCGGGGGTAATCAGCCCCAGCATTTT.